This TCR beta chain emerged from a study of human T cells and chemical hapten exposure. This clonotype was seen ten or more times. The antigen is not known. The time point: patch test 1, 2 weeks after DPC sensitization. The treatment is: therapeutic diphenylcyclopropenone sensitization with weekly scalp DPC. Alopecia patients deemed DPC-suitable, aged 18 to 70, excluding pregnancy. Via MiXCR, TCRdb re-called the RACE reads, giving one row per CDR3 protein. This table has around 50,000 distinct CDR3 sequences, 9.3% appearing once. This CDR3 region has 14 residues. CDR1 is DFQATT and CDR2 is SNEGSKA in the germline V gene (reference sequence). V was clipped by 3 bases and J by 11 bases; unmatched bases: 13. General observations from the study: The study found that PT1 expanded TCR counts correlated positively with patch test score. There were significantly more large CDR3 similarity clusters among expanded TCRs than among controls. Alopecia in all donors means immunity may differ from healthy individuals.

The receptor was isolated from a woman aged 45-65 years with alopecia areata. Some clones in this sample may be carry-over from other donors' samples. The material was whole blood, obtained in connection with sensitization to the hapten diphenylcyclopropenone (DPC). V gene TRBV20-1 combines with J gene TRBJ1-1, with 9 bases aligning to TRBD1. CDR3 bases: TGCAGTGCTAGCCTGATACAGGGGGCGCAGGAGGCTTTCTTT. Amino acid sequence: CSASLIQGAQEAFF.